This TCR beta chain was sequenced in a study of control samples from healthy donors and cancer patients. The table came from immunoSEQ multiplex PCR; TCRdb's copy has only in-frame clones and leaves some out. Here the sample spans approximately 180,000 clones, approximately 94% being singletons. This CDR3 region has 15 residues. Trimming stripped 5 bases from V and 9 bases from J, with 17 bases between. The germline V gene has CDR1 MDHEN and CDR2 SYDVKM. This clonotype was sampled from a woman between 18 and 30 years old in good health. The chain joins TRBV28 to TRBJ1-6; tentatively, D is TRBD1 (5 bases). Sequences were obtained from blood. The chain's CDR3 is CASSEGRRGTSPLHF. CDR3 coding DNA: TGTGCCAGCAGTGAGGGACGGCGCGGCACTTCACCCCTCCACTTT. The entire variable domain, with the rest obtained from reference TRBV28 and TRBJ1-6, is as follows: DVKVTQSSRYLVKRTGEKVFLECVQDMDHENMFWYRQDPGLGLRLIYFSYDVKMKEKGDIPEGYSVSREKKERFSLILESASTNQTSMYLCASSEGRRGTSPLHFGNGTRLTVT.